This T cell receptor beta chain was identified during a study of read filtering for tumor transcriptome and immune sequencing. The overall study: Mean patient age was roughly 61 years, range roughly 40 to 80; around 16 male, around 15 female. R-ISS stage counts were eight or nine for I, more than 15 for II, roughly seven for III. Broader study findings: RNA-seq captured clonotypes less deeply and reliably than IR-seq. The CD138-negative fraction was mixed bone marrow immune cells, not pure T cells.

The CDR3 length is 14 residues. V was shortened by 0 bases and J by 5 bases, with 9 bases between the two germline ends. CDR1 and CDR2 from the germline V gene are SGHRS and YFSETQ. This clonotype was seen many times. Its specificity is not known. The library was built from roughly 400 ng RNA with molecular barcoded adaptors for alpha/delta and beta/gamma chains. One entry per CDR3 protein, called by TCRdb with MiXCR from the reads. The data hold roughly 46,000 distinct CDR3 sequences, with approximately 12% observed a single time. Sequenced input: a population of CD138-negative cells sorted from bone marrow. The receptor comes from a donor at least 40 years old with multiple myeloma. The chain combines TRBV5-1 with TRBJ2-1; tentatively, D is TRBD2 (6 bases). CDR3 region: CASSLGTKNNEQFF. For the CDR3, the DNA is TGCGCCAGCAGCTTGGGGACTAAGAACAATGAGCAGTTCTTC.